The TCR beta chain described here comes from a study of shared clonotypes between healthy human individuals. Study-level points and caveats: Clonotype sharing among donors was thought likely to change with sequencing depth.

With regard to this clone: The antigen is not known.

The assay was immunoSEQ multiplex PCR, and TCRdb's table has in-frame clones only and misses some. The sample consists of approximately 510,000 clones, about four fifths of them appearing once. The germline V gene has CDR1 LNHDA and CDR2 SQIVND (reference sequence). Trimming removed 3 bases at V and 1 base at J, with 8 bases between. This CDR3 comprises 14 residues. The sample comprised PBMCs. This chain joins TRBV19 and TRBJ2-3; D unresolved. The sequence was collected from a woman in her 40s in good health. Some clones in this sample may be carry-over from other donors' samples. The CDR3 DNA is TGTGCCAGTAGTATTATTGGGGGCACAGATACGCAGTATTTT. Its translation: CASSIIGGTDTQYF. Together with reference TRBV19 and TRBJ2-3, the CDR3 gives the full variable domain: DGGITQSPKYLFRKEGQNVTLSCEQNLNHDAMYWYRQDPGQGLRLIYYSQIVNDFQKGDIAEGYSVSREKKESFPLTVTSAQKNPTAFYLCASSIIGGTDTQYFGPGTRLTVL.